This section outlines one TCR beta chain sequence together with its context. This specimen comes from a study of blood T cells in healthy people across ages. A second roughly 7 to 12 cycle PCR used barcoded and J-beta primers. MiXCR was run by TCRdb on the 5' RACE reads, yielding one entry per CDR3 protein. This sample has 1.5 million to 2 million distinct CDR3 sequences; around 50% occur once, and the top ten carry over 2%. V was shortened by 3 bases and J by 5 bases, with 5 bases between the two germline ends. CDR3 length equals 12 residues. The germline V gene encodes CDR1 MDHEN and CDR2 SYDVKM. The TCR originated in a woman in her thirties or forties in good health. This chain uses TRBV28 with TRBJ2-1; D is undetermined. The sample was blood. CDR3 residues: CASSFENNEQFF. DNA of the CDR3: TGTGCCAGCAGTTTCGAGAACAATGAGCAGTTCTTC.